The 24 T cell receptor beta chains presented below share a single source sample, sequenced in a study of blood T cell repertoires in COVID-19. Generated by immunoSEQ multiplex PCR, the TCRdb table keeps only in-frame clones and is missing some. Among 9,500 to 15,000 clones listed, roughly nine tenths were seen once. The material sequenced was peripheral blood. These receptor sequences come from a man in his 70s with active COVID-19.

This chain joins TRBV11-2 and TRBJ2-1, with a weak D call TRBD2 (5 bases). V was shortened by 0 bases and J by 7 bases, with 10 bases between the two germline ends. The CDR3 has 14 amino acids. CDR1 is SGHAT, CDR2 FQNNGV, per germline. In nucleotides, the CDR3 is TGTGCCAGCAGCTTAGATTGGCTAGCAAATGAGCAGTTCTTC. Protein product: CASSLDWLANEQFF.

CDR3 protein: CAWSNAGADTQYF. The CDR3 region has the DNA TGTGCCTGGAGTAATGCAGGCGCAGATACGCAGTATTTT. The chain carries TRBV30 and TRBJ2-3; no firm D call. Germline assignment: CDR1 GTSNPN and CDR2 SVGIG (reference sequence). V lost 2 bases and J lost 4, with 10 bases in between. The CDR3 extends over 13 amino acids.

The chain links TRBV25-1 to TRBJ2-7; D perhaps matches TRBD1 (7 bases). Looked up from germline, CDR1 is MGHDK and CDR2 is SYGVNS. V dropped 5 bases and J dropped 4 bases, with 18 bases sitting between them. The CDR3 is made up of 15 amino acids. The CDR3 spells CASSSSETGRYEQYF. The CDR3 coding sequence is TGTGCCAGCAGTTCATCGGAGACAGGGAGGTACGAGCAGTACTTC.

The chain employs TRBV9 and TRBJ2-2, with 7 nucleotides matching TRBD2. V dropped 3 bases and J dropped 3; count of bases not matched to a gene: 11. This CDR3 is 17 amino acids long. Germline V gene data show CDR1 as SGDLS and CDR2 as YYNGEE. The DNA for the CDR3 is TGTGCCAGCAGCGATGAAAGGGGAGGGGTCTACACCGGGGAGCTGTTTTTT. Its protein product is CASSDERGGVYTGELFF.

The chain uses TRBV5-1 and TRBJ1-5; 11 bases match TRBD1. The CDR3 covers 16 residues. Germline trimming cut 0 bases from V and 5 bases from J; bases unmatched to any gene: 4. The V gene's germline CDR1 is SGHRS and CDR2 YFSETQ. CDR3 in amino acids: CASSLGGTGGYQPQHF. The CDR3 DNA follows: TGCGCCAGCAGCTTGGGAGGGACAGGGGGTTATCAGCCCCAGCATTTT. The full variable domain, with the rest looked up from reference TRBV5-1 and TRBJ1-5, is KAGVTQTPRYLIKTRGQQVTLSCSPISGHRSVSWYQQTPGQGLQFLFEYFSETQRNKGNFPGRFSGRQFSNSRSEMNVSTLELGDSALYLCASSLGGTGGYQPQHFGDGTRLSIL.

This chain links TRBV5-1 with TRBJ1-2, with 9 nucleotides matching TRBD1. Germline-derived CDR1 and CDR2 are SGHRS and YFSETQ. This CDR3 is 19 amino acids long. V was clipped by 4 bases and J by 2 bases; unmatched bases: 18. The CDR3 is CASSPTPGTGRLLNYGYTF. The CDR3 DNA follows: TGCGCCAGCAGCCCAACTCCGGGGACAGGGAGACTTCTGAACTATGGCTACACCTTC.

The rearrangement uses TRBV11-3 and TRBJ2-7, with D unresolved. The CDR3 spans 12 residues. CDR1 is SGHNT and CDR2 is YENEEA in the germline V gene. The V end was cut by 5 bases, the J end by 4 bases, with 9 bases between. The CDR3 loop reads CASSASRYEQYF. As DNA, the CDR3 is TGTGCCAGCAGCGCCTCGCGGTACGAGCAGTACTTC.

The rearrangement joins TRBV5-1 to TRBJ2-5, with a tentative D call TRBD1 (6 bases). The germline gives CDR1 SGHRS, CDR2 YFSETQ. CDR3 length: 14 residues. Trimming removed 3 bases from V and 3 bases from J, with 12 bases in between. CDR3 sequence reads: CASSSGTFEETQYF. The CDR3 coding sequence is TGCGCCAGCAGCTCAGGGACATTTGAAGAGACCCAGTACTTC.

The CDR3 region is CAWSAGVVDAYEQYF. CDR3 sequence (DNA): TGTGCCTGGAGTGCCGGGGTGGTGGATGCCTACGAGCAGTACTTC. The chain couples TRBV30 to TRBJ2-7, with a tentative D call TRBD2 (5 bases). CDR1 is GTSNPN and CDR2 is SVGIG in the germline V gene (reference sequence). This CDR3 has 15 residues. Trimming stripped 1 base from V and 2 bases from J, with 15 bases between.

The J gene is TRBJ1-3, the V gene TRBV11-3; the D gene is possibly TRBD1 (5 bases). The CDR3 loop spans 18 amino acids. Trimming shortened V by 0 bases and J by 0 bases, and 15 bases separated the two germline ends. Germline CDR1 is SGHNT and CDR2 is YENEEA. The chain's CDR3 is CASSLDSHAGGSGNTIYF. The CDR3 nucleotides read TGTGCCAGCAGCTTAGATTCCCACGCCGGGGGCTCTGGAAACACCATATATTTT.

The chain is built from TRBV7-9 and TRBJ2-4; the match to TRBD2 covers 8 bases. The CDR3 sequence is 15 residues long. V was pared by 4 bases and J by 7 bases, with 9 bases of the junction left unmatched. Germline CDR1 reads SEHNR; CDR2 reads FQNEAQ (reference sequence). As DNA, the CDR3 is TGTGCCAGCAGCTACATGAGCGGGAGCGGGAACATTCAGTACTTC. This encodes CASSYMSGSGNIQYF.

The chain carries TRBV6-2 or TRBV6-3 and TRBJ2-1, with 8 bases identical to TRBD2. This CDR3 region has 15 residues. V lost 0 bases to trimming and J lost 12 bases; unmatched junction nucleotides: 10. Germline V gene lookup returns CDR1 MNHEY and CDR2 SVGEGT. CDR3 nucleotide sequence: TGTGCCAGCAGTTACTCGCGGGGGGCCCTAAAGGGGCAGTTCTTC. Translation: CASSYSRGALKGQFF.

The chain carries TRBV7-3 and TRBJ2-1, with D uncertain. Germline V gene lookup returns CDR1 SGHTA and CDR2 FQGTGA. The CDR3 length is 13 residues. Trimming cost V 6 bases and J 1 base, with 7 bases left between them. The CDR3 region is CASSPGSYNEQFF. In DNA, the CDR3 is TGTGCCAGCAGTCCCGGGTCCTACAATGAGCAGTTCTTC.

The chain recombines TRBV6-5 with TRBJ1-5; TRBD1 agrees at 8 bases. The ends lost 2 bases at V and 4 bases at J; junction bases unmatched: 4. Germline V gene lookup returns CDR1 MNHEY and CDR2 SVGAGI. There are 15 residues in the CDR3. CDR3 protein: CASSYNRQGNQPQHF. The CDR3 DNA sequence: TGTGCCAGCAGTTACAACCGACAGGGGAATCAGCCCCAGCATTTT.

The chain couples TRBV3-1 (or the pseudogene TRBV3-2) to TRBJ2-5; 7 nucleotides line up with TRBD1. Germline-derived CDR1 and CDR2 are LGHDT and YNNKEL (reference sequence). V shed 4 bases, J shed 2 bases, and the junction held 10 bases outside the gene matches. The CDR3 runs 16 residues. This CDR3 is CASSPQPWTGQETQYF. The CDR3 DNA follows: TGTGCCAGCAGCCCCCAGCCCTGGACAGGACAAGAGACCCAGTACTTC.

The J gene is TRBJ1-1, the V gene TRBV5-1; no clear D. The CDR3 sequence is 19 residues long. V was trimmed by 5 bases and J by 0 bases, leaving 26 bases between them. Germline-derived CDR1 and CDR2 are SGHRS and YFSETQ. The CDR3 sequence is CASRGEDLGWENLNTEAFF. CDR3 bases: TGCGCCAGCAGGGGAGAAGATCTGGGTTGGGAAAATTTGAACACTGAAGCTTTCTTT.

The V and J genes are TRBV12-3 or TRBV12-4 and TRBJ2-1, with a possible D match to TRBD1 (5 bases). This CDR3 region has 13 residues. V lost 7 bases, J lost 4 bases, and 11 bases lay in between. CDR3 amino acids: CASTPDIYNEQFF. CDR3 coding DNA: TGTGCCAGCACCCCGGACATTTACAATGAGCAGTTCTTC.

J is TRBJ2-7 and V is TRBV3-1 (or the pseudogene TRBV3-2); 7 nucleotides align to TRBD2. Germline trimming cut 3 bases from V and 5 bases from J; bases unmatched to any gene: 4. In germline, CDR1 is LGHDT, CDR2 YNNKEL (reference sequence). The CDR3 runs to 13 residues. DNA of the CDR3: TGTGCCAGCAGCCAGACTAGCCTCAACGAGCAGTACTTC. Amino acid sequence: CASSQTSLNEQYF.

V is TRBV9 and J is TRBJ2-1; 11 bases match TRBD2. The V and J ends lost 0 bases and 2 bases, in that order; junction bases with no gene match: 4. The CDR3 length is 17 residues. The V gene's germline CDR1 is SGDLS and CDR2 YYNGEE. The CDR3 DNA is TGTGCCAGCAGCGTAGCACTAGCGGGGGCCGCCTACAATGAGCAGTTCTTC. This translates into CASSVALAGAAYNEQFF. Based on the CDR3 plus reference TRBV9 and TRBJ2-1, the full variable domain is DSGVTQTPKHLITATGQRVTLRCSPRSGDLSVYWYQQSLDQGLQFLIQYYNGEERAKGNILERFSAQQFPDLHSELNLSSLELGDSALYFCASSVALAGAAYNEQFFGPGTRLTVL.

For the CDR3, the DNA is TGCAGCGTTGAAGAGGGGGAGGGGTACGAGCAGTACTTC. It yields the protein CSVEEGEGYEQYF. The rearrangement links TRBV29-1 to TRBJ2-7; 7 bases fit TRBD2. The ends lost 0 bases at V and 4 bases at J; junction bases unmatched: 3. CDR1 and CDR2 from the germline V gene are SQVTM and ANQGSEA. The CDR3 sequence is 13 residues long.

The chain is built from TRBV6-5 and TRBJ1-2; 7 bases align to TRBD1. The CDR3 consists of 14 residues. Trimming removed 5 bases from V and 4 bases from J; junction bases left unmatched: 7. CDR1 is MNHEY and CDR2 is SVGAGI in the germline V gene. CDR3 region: CASSPRQGSYGYTF. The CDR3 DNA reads TGTGCCAGCAGTCCTCGACAGGGTAGCTATGGCTACACCTTC.

This CDR3 reads CASSYFGTSGTGEQFF. The CDR3 DNA reads as TGTGCCAGCAGTTACTTTGGGACTAGCGGGACTGGTGAGCAGTTCTTC. The chain combines TRBV6-2 or TRBV6-3 with TRBJ2-1; 13 bases are a match to TRBD2. The germline V gene encodes CDR1 MNHEY and CDR2 SVGEGT. With V trimmed by 1 base and J by 9 bases, 6 bases remained unmatched. This CDR3 comprises 16 residues.

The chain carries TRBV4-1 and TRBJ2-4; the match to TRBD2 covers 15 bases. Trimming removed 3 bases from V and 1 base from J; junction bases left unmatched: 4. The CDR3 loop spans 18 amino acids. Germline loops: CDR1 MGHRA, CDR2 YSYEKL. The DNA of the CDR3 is TGCGCCAGCAGCCAGGGACTAGCGGGGGGCCGGGCCAAAAACATTCAGTACTTC. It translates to CASSQGLAGGRAKNIQYF.

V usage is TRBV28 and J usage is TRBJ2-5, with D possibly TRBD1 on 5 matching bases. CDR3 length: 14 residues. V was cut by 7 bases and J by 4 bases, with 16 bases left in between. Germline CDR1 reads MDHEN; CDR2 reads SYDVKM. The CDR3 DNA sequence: TGTGCCAGCACGTTAAGTGTGGGGCGAGAGACCCAGTACTTC. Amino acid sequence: CASTLSVGRETQYF.